The source of this T cell receptor (beta chain) is a study of molecular identifiers for immune sequencing clone quantification (dated by TCRdb to between 2018 and 2020). A note on the overall study: For a replicate experiment, the RNA from either around 20,000 or 100,000 naive CD8 T cells was divided into five aliquots, and four of those aliquots went on to sequencing. This methods study benchmarked molecular-identifier clustering-based TCR repertoire sequencing (MIDCIRS) and TCR RNA copy counting, using CD8 T cells to do so.

The CDR3 goes from the cysteine to the phenylalanine over 16 residues. Solely the CDR3 DNA is kept, with 48 bases framed from the first base. Per the germline V gene (reference sequence), LNHDA is the CDR1 and SQIVND is the CDR2. V is pruned by 5 bases and J by 3 bases, leaving 13 bases of the junction without a gene match. Study-wide conclusions, independent of this receptor: When barcode sub-clustering was left out, chimeric consensus sequences inflated TCR diversity, with chimeras reaching as high as 47%. Naive libraries contained spiked-in Jurkat TCR RNA (roughly 10 copies' worth), which is not part of the donor repertoire. In CMV-specific effector cells, over 99% of molecules were held by clones above 20 RNA copies, whereas under 1% of molecules were held by such clones in naive cells. A single cell's worth of spiked-in Jurkat TCR RNA was reported detectable even among under 1.1 million naive CD8 T cells. Modeling estimated roughly 3.2 recovered TCR RNA copies per cell, compared with about 9.3 by digital PCR, which implies about 32% capture efficiency. Highly expanded clone sizes could be underestimated because identical TCR molecules may share a barcode.

Naive CD8 T cell libraries were made from roughly 18,000 to 920,000 sorted cells using 10%, 30% or 50% of purified RNA. Naive CD8 T cells, defined as CD8+CD4-CCR7+CD45RA+, were FACS-sorted into RLT Plus buffer on a BD FACSAria II. Detection sensitivity was tested by spiking Jurkat RNA equal to roughly 9 TCR copies' worth into samples containing about 17,000-1,000,000 naive CD8 T cells. Enrichment of CD8 T cells was performed with RosetteSep CD8+ T Cell Enrichment Cocktail and Ficoll-Paque, after which ACK red cell lysis was carried out. On this clonotype itself: Its specific antigen is unknown. No per-base quality is available; no much larger clone lies one base away.

Library preparation employed PCR. Sequencing took place on an Illumina HiSeq 4000. Bulk TCR libraries were made following a previously described method, with the TCR primers given in Table S5. The Qiagen AllPrep DNA/RNA kit was used to purify total RNA. Before any analysis, reads coming from multiple sequencing runs of the same library were combined into one pool. For the original study's pipeline: Only reads with exact TCR constant sequence were kept, trimmed to 150 nt, and grouped by their 12-nt molecular barcodes. Reads inside each barcode group were sub-clustered using a 15% Levenshtein threshold, and a quality-weighted consensus sequence was constructed for each RNA molecule. Non-functional sequences were removed, as were lower-count sequences one edit away from another. Based on a fit of two negative binomial distributions, barcode sub-clusters having less than 20% of the maximum read count were discarded. TCRdb itself trimmed the public reads at Q25 with fastp, ran MiXCR and retained productive beta chains. When rows share a CDR3 protein, they turn into one entry using the most common DNA and genes. The V and J calls were determined by TCRdb, not by the authors. Here the sample has about 70,000 distinct CDR3 sequences; roughly 18% occur a single time. Approximately 1.5% of the sample lies in the top ten.

The TCR sequence derives from a human donor in good health. Some libraries in this study had Jurkat cell RNA spiked in. Sequenced: naive CD8+ T cells from blood, with Jurkat cell RNA spiked in. The intended sense of this specimen's cell subset or site label: FACS-sorted CD8+CD4-CCR7+CD45RA+ naive T cells. Recombination connected TRBV19 to TRBJ2-7; 7 middle bases align to TRBD2. Here is the DNA: TGTGCCAGTAGTCTCCCCCTCCGGCGGGGGATCTACGAGCAGTACTTC. The resulting protein is CASSLPLRRGIYEQYF.